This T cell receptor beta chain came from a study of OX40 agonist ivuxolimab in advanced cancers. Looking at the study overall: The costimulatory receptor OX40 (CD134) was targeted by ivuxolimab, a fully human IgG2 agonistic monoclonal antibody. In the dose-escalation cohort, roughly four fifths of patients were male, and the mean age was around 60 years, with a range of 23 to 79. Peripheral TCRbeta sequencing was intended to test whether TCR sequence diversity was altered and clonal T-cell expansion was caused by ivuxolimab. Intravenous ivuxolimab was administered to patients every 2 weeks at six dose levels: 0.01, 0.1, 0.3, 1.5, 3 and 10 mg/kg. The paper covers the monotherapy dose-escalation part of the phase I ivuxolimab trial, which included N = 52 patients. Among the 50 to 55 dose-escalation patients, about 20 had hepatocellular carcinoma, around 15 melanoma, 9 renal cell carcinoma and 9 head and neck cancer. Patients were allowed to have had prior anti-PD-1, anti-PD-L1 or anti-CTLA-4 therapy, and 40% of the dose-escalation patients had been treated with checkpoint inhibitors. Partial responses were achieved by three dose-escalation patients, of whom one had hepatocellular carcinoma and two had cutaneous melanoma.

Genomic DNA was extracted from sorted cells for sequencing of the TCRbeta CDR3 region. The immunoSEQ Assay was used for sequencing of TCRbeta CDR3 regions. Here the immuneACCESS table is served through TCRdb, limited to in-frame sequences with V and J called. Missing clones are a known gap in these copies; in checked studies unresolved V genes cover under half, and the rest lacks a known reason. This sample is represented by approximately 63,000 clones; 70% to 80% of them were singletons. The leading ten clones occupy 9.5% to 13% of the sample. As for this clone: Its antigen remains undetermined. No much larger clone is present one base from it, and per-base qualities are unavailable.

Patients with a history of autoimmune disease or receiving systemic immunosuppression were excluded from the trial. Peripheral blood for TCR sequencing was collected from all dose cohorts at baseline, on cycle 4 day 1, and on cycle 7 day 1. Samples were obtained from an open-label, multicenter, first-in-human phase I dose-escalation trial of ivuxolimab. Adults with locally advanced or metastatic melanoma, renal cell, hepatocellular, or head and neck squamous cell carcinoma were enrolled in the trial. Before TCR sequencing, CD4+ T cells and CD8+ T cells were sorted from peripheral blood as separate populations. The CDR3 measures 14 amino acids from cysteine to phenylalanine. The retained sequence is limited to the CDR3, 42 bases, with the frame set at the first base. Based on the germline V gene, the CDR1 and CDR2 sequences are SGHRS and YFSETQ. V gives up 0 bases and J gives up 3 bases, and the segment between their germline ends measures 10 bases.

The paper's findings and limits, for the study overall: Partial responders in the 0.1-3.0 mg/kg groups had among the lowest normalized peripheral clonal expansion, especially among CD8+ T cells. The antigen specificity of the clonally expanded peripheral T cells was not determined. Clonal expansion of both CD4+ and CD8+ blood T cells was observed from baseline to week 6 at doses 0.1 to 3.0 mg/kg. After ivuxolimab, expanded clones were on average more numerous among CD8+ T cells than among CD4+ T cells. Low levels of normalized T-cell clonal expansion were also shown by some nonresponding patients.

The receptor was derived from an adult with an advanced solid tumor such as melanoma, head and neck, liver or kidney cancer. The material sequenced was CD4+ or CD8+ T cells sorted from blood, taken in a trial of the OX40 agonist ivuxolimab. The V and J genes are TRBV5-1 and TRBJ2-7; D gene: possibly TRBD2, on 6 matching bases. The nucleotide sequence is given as TGCGCCAGCAGCTTGGGTGGGGGAGGCTACGAGCAGTACTTC. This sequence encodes CASSLGGGGYEQYF.